This T cell receptor (beta chain) was obtained from a study of T-cell reconstitution after alpha-beta-depleted transplantation in children. Regarding the study as a whole: The main origin of T-cell counts and diversity one year after transplant was newly produced T cells.

A few counts support this clonotype. The antigen is unknown. Trimming pared 5 bases from V and 8 bases from J, leaving 24 bases between. CDR3 size: 15 residues. In germline, CDR1 is SQVTM, CDR2 ANQGSEA. Construction of the TCRbeta library involved unique molecular identifiers. In TCRdb, the PCR reads were re-called with MiXCR into one record per CDR3 protein. Here the sample spans about 300,000 distinct CDR3 sequences, roughly 8.2% being singletons. Sequencing was performed on peripheral blood, taken 360 days after TCRalphabeta/CD19-depleted stem cell transplant. The sequence was collected from a female patient under 10 years old who had a stem cell transplant for Fanconi anemia, so the T cells may come from the graft donor. The chain links TRBV29-1 to TRBJ1-2, with D tentatively TRBD1 (6 bases). Here the CDR3 DNA reads TGCAGCGTTAGAGGGTTACAGGGATATTCGGGGGGCTACACCTTC. This codes for CSVRGLQGYSGGYTF.